The present T cell receptor beta chain was sequenced within a study of blood T cell repertoires in COVID-19. Study context: Some COVID-19 samples were acute and others convalescent; all came from the United States, Italy and Spain. Nucleic acid was either cDNA or gDNA, and it came from T cells, B-cell-depleted T cells, or PBMCs.

One Seattle source followed patients from active infection through their disease course. Authors' data handling: Estimated nucleated cell counts came from reference gene primer amplification. The assay was immunoSEQ multiplex PCR, and TCRdb's table has in-frame clones only and misses some. The DNA gave D and trimming, while V, J and clone size come from that table. The sample has almost 90,000 clones; 90% are singletons. The source is a man aged 18-30 years with COVID-19, enrolled during active disease. Sequencing was performed on peripheral blood.

The CDR3 DNA reads as TGTGCCAGCAGTTGGCCGGACAGGGGGAATGGCTACACCTTC. Translating gives CASSWPDRGNGYTF. The rearrangement links TRBV5-6 to TRBJ1-2; 10 bases line up with TRBD1. This CDR3 comprises 14 residues. Trimming at V came to 5 bases and at J to 6 bases, leaving 7 bases not matched to a gene. CDR1 and CDR2 (germline): SGHDT, YYEEEE.